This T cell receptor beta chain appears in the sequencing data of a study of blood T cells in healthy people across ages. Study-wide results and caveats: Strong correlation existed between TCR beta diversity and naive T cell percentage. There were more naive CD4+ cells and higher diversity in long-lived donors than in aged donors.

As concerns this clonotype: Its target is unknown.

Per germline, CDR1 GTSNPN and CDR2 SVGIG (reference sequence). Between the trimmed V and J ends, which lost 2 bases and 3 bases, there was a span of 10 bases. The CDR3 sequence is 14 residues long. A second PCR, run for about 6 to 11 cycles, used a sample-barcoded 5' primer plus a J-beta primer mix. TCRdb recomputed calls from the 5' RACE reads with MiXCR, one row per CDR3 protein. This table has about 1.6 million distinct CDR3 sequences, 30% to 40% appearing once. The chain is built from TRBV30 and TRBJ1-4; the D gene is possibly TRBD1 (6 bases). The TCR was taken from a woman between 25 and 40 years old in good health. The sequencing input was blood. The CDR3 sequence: CAWSLGGSNEKLFF. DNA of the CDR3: TGTGCCTGGAGTTTAGGGGGGTCTAATGAAAAACTGTTTTTT.